Shown below are 9 T cell receptor beta chains from a single sample sequenced in a study of T-cell reconstitution after alpha-beta-depleted transplantation in children. Unique molecular identifiers were incorporated when the TCRbeta library was constructed. TCRdb reprocessed the PCR reads with MiXCR, giving one entry per CDR3 protein. The repertoire holds 190,000 or so distinct CDR3 sequences, with about 6.4% as singletons. Source: PBMCs from the stem cell graft donor, taken from the stem cell graft. All receptors come from a human donor who donated a stem cell graft to a child with Wiskott-Aldrich syndrome.

This clonotype was picked up a small number of times. This sequence joins TRBV7-2 and TRBJ2-4, with TRBD1 matching 10 bases. The trim removed 5 bases at V and 8 bases at J, leaving 9 bases unmatched. CDR1 SGHTA and CDR2 FQGNSA come from the germline V gene. The CDR3 consists of 15 residues. CDR3 in DNA: TGTGCCAGCAGCCTATTCAGGACAGGGGGACACATTCAGTACTTC. Its protein is CASSLFRTGGHIQYF.

This clonotype was seen ten or more times. The CDR3 region is CASSLGIDTQYF. The CDR3 bases are TGTGCCAGCAGTTTAGGAATAGATACGCAGTATTTT. The gene calls are TRBV12-3 or TRBV12-4 and TRBJ2-3; D not certain. V was trimmed by 1 base and J by 5 bases, leaving 4 bases between them. CDR3 length: 12 amino acids.

This clonotype was detected only a few times. The V call is TRBV5-1, the J call TRBJ1-3; the D is unclear. The V end lost 0 bases, the J end lost 0 bases, and 10 bases lay between the germline ends. In germline, CDR1 is SGHRS, CDR2 YFSETQ. The length of the CDR3 is 16 residues. As DNA, the CDR3 is TGCGCCAGCAGCTTGGATCCCGGGCGCTCTGGAAACACCATATATTTT. This gives the protein CASSLDPGRSGNTIYF.

The sample holds many counts of this clonotype. This rearrangement joins TRBV20-1 to TRBJ1-4, with TRBD1 matching 7 bases. This CDR3 has 18 residues. Germline V CDR1 and CDR2: DFQATT, SNEGSKA (reference sequence). With V trimmed by 1 base and J by 7 bases, 18 bases remained unmatched. CDR3 amino acids: CSARVAAGRGSFGEKLFF. For the CDR3, the DNA is TGCAGTGCTAGAGTTGCCGCGGGCAGGGGGTCTTTTGGTGAAAAACTGTTTTTT.

This clonotype was detected only a few times. This chain joins TRBV30 and TRBJ2-2; TRBD2 is a possible D gene (5 bases). The CDR3 contains 14 residues. The ends were cut back, 2 bases at V and 2 bases at J, with 9 bases in the middle. CDR1 is GTSNPN, CDR2 SVGIG, per germline (reference sequence). CDR3 coding DNA: TGTGCCTGGAGTAGCCGGACTAACACCGGGGAGCTGTTTTTT. This codes for CAWSSRTNTGELFF.

This clonotype has ten or more counts. J is TRBJ2-1 and V is TRBV29-1; maybe TRBD1 (6 bases). Germline V CDR1 and CDR2: SQVTM, ANQGSEA. This CDR3 comprises 15 residues. V lost 0 bases and J 10 bases, leaving 19 bases between the germline ends. The CDR3 loop reads CSVEDGMQGPKEQFF. The CDR3 coding sequence is TGCAGCGTTGAAGACGGTATGCAGGGGCCCAAGGAGCAGTTCTTC.

This clonotype was counted a few times. The V and J genes are TRBV7-8 and TRBJ1-3, with D possibly TRBD1 on 5 matching bases. In germline, CDR1 is SGHVS, CDR2 FQNEAQ. V lost 5 bases and J lost 1, with 12 bases in between. The CDR3 extends over 15 amino acids. CDR3 protein: CASSPEGRSGNTIYF. The CDR3 DNA follows: TGTGCCAGCAGCCCCGAGGGGCGATCTGGAAACACCATATATTTT.

In this sample, this clonotype turned up many times. V and J are TRBV12-3 or TRBV12-4 and TRBJ2-3; 12 nucleotides line up with TRBD2. V shed 3 bases and J 5 bases; nucleotides not matched to a gene: 6. The CDR3 contains 16 residues. In DNA form, the CDR3 reads TGTGCCAGCAGTTTGACTAGCGGGAGAGTGAAAGATACGCAGTATTTT. It encodes CASSLTSGRVKDTQYF.

At least ten counts were recorded for this clonotype. This rearrangement joins TRBV6-5 to TRBJ2-3, with 12 bases matching TRBD1. This CDR3 is built from 16 residues. V gave up 0 bases and J gave up 7 bases; unmatched junction bases: 5. CDR1 and CDR2 (germline): MNHEY, SVGAGI. As DNA, the CDR3 is TGTGCCAGCAGTTACTCGGGGACAGGGGGCGCAAATACGCAGTATTTT. This sequence encodes CASSYSGTGGANTQYF.